This TCR beta chain was captured in a study of response to subunit inactivated influenza vaccine. This clonotype was detected only a few times. TCRdb reanalysed the RT-PCR reads using MiXCR and keeps one entry per CDR3 protein. Of 550,000 to 600,000 distinct CDR3 sequences in the sample, roughly 12% were seen once. V dropped 5 bases and J dropped 0 bases, with 6 bases sitting between them. This CDR3 comprises 13 residues. Germline CDR1 SGHRS, CDR2 YFSETQ. The material was PBMCs from blood, obtained on the day of vaccination. The chain combines TRBV5-1 with TRBJ2-4; no clear D gene. The receptor comes from a man aged 45-65 years who received an inactivated influenza vaccine. The CDR3 nucleotides are TGCGCCAGCAGTCCAGTAGCCAAAAACATTCAGTACTTC. Amino acids: CASSPVAKNIQYF.